This T cell receptor beta chain came from a study of blood T cells in healthy people across ages. With respect to this clonotype: Its antigen is undetermined.

A J-beta primer mix and a sample-barcoded 5' primer were used in a second PCR of roughly 6 to 11 cycles. Each single sample gave us at least 2.5 million CDR3-containing paired-end reads. TCRdb redid the calling of the 5' RACE reads with MiXCR, one entry per CDR3 protein. This sample yields about 640,000 distinct CDR3 sequences, of which under 70% are seen a single time; approximately 40% belongs to the top ten. General observations from the study: No conclusive comparison of naive versus antigen-experienced cells was possible with unsorted PBMCs.

Germline-derived CDR1 and CDR2 are DFQATT and SNEGSKA (reference sequence). CDR3 length: 12 residues. The TCR was taken from a man aged 60 to 69 in good health. The rearrangement joins TRBV20-1 to TRBJ2-4; tentative D call: TRBD1 (6 bases). With the DNA end fitting TRBJ2-7 better, the J assignment may be wrong. Sequencing was done on a sample of blood. The CDR3 bases are TGCAGTGCTAGAGGCAGGGGCTACGAGCAGTACTTC. It yields the protein CSARGRGYEQYF.